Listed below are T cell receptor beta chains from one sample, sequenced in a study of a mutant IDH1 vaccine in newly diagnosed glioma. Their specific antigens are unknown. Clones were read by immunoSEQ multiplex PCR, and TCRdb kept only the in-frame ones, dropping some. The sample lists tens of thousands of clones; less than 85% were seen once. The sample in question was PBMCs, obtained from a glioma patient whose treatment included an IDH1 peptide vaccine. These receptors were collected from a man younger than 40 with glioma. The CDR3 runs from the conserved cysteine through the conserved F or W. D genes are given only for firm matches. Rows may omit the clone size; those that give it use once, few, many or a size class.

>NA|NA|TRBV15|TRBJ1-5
TGTGCCACCAGCAGAGCGGACACTTACCTAACCATAGGTAATAGCAATCAGCCCCAGCATTTT
CATSRADTYLTIGNSNQPQHF
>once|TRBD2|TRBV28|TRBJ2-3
TGTGCCAGCAGTTGGATTTGGCTAGCGGGGGGGGTTAGCACAGATACGCAGTATTTT
CASSWIWLAGGVSTDTQYF
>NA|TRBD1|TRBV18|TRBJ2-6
TGTGCCAGCTCACCTACCGGGACAGGGCCTCCTGGGGCCAACGTCCTGACTTTC
CASSPTGTGPPGANVLTF
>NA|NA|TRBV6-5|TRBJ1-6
TGTGCCAGCAGTTTTGAACGGTCACCCCTCCACTTT
CASSFERSPLHF
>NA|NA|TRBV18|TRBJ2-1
TGTGCCAGCTCACTTTCGACTGGGGATAATGAGCAGTTCTTC
CASSLSTGDNEQFF
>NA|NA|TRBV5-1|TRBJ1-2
TGCGCCAGCAGCTTGGAAGGGATCTATGGCTACACCTTC
CASSLEGIYGYTF
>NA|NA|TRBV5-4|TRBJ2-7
TGTGCCAGCAGCTTCGGGATCTCCTACGAGCAGTACTTC
CASSFGISYEQYF
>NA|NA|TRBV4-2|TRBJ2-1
TGTGCCAGCAGCCAAGGGGGTAGCGGACCCTACAATGAGCAGTTCTTC
CASSQGGSGPYNEQFF
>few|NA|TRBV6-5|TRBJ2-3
TGTGCCAGCAGTTGGACAGCAAAGACCACAGATACGCAGTATTTT
CASSWTAKTTDTQYF
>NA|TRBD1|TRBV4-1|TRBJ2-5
TGCGCCAGCAGCCAGGGACAGGGCCCACGAGTGGAGACCCAGTACTTC
CASSQGQGPRVETQYF
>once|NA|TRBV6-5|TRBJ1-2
TGTGCCAGCAGCCCCGGGCGTACTGGCTATGGCTACACCTTC
CASSPGRTGYGYTF
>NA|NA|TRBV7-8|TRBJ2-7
TGTGCCAGCAGCCCAACCATAGCAGAGCAGTACTTC
CASSPTIAEQYF
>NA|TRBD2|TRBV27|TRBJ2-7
TGTGCCAGCAGCTCTACCGGGGCTAGCGGCTACGAGCAGTACTTC
CASSSTGASGYEQYF
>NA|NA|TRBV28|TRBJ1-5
TGTGCCAGCAGTTTAGGCAGGGTGGGGCAGCCCCAGCATTTT
CASSLGRVGQPQHF
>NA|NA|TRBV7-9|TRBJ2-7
TGTGCCAGCAGCACTTCGGTCAACTCCTACGAGCAGTACTTC
CASSTSVNSYEQYF
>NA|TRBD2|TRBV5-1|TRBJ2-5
TGCGCCAGCTTCGGATTAGCGGGTAGCGAGACCCAGTACTTC
CASFGLAGSETQYF
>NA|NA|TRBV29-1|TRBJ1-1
TGCAGCGTGGATAAAGGCAGGGTAGAGACTGAAGCTTTCTTT
CSVDKGRVETEAFF
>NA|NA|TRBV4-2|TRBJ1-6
TGTGCCAGCAGCCAGTCAACAGGGTCGAGTTCACCCCTCCACTTT
CASSQSTGSSSPLHF
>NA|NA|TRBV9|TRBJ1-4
TGTGCCAGCAGCGTAGACCGAGGGAGGAATGAAAAACTGTTTTTT
CASSVDRGRNEKLFF
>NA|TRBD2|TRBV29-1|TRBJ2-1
TGCAGCGCTCTCGGACTAGCGGACTCCTACAATGAGCAGTTCTTC
CSALGLADSYNEQFF